Sequencing of this T cell receptor beta chain was carried out in a study of blood T cell repertoires in COVID-19. About the research overall: From the United States, Italy and Spain came samples of acute and convalescent COVID-19.

Per the original data handling: Cell counts per sample came from amplifying reference gene primers. Repertoires were generated with immunoSEQ multiplex PCR, while TCRdb's copy carries only in-frame clones and drops some. The V and J calls and clone size are taken from that table; D and trimming were inferred from the DNA. Among approximately 220,000 clones listed, 81% were seen once. After removal of 1 base from V and 7 bases from J, the junction contained 7 bases not matched to a gene. Germline V gene lookup returns CDR1 LGHDT and CDR2 YNNKEL (reference sequence). The CDR3 length is 16 residues. Sequencing was carried out using peripheral blood. This receptor was obtained from a woman older than 75 with acute or convalescent COVID-19. This rearrangement joins TRBV3-1 (or the pseudogene TRBV3-2) to TRBJ1-4; 9 nucleotides agree with TRBD1. The CDR3 DNA reads TGTGCCAGCAGCCAAGGCACAGGGGGCTGGGGTGAAAAACTGTTTTTT. Translating it yields CASSQGTGGWGEKLFF.